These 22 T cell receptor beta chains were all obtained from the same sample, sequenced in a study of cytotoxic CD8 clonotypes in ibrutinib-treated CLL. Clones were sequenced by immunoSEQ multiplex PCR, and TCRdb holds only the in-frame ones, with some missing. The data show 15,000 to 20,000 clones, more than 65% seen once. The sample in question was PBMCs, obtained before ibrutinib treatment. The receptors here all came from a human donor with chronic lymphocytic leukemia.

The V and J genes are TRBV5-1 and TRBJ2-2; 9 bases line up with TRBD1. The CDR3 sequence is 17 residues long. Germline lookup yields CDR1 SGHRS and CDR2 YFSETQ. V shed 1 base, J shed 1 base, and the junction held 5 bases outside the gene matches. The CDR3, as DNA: TGCGCCAGCAGCTTGAAGAAGACAGGGGGGAACACCGGGGAGCTGTTTTTT. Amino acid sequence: CASSLKKTGGNTGELFF.

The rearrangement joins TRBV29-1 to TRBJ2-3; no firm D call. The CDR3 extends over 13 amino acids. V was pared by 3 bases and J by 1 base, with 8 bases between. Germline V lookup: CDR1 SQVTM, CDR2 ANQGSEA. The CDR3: CSVDGTRTDTQYF. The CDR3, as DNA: TGCAGCGTTGATGGTACCCGCACAGATACGCAGTATTTT.

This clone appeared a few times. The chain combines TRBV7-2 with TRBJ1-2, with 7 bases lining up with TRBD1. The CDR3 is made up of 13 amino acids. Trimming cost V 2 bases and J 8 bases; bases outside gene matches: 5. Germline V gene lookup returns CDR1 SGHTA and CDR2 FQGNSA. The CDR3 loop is CASSLSQGVGYTF. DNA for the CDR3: TGTGCCAGCAGCTTATCTCAGGGGGTCGGCTACACCTTC.

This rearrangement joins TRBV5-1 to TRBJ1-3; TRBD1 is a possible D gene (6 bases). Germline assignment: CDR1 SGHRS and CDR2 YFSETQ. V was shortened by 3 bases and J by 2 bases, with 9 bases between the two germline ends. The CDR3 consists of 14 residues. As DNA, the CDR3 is TGCGCCAGCAGCTCCGGGACACCTGGAAACACCATATATTTT. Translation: CASSSGTPGNTIYF.

CDR3 sequence (DNA): TGTGCCAGCAGCCCCGGACAGGCAAGCACAGATACGCAGTATTTT. Its translation: CASSPGQASTDTQYF. The gene calls are TRBV9 and TRBJ2-3; 7 bases align to TRBD1. This CDR3 has 15 amino acids. Germline trimming cut 4 bases from V and 0 bases from J; bases unmatched to any gene: 5. Germline loops: CDR1 SGDLS, CDR2 YYNGEE.

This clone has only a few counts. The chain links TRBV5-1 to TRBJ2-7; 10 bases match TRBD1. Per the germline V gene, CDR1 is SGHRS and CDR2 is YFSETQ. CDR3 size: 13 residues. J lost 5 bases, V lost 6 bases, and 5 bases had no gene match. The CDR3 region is CASTDGTGDEQYF. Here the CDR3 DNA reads TGCGCCAGCACCGATGGGACAGGGGACGAGCAGTACTTC.

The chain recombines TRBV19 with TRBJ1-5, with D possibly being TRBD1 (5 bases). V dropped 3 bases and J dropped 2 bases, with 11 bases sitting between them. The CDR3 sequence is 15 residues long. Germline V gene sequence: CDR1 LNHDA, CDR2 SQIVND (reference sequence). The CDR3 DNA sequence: TGTGCCAGTAGTATTCGGGGCGCAGGCAATCAGCCCCAGCATTTT. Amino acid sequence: CASSIRGAGNQPQHF.

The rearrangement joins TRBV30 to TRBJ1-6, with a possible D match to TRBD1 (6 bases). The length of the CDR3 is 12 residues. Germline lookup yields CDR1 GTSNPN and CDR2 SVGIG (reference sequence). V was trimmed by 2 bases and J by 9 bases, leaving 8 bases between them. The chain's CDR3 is CAWSRTVSPLHF. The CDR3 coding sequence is TGTGCCTGGAGTCGGACAGTTTCACCCCTCCACTTT.

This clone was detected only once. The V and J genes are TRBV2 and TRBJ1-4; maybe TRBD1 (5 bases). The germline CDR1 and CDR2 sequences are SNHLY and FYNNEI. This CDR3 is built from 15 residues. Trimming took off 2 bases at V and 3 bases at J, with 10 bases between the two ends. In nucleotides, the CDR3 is TGTGCCAGCAGTGAATTCGGGGGTTCTAATGAAAAACTGTTTTTT. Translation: CASSEFGGSNEKLFF.

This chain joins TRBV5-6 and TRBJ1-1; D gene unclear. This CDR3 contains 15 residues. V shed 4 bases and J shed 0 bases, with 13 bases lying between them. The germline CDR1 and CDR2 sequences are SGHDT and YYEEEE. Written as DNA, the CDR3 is TGTGCCAGCAGCCCCCGTCGTGGTTTGAACACTGAAGCTTTCTTT. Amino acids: CASSPRRGLNTEAFF.

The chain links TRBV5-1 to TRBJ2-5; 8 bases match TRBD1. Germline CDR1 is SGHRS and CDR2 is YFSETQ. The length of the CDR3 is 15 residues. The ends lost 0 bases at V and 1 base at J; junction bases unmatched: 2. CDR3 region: CASSLAGTGQETQYF. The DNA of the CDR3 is TGCGCCAGCAGCTTGGCAGGGACAGGCCAAGAGACCCAGTACTTC.

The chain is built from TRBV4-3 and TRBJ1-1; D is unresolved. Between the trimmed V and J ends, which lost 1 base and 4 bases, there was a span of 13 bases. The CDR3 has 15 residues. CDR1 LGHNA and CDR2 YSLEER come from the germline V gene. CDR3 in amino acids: CASSQAPPGITEAFF. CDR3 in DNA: TGCGCCAGCAGCCAAGCCCCCCCCGGGATCACTGAAGCTTTCTTT.

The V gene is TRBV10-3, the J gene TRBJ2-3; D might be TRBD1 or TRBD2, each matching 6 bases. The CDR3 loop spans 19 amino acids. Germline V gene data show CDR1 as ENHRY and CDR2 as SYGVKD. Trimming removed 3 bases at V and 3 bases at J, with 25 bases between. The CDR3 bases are TGTGCCATCAGTGACCCGGTCCCCAGGGGTGGGGGAGGTACAGATACGCAGTATTTT. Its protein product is CAISDPVPRGGGGTDTQYF.

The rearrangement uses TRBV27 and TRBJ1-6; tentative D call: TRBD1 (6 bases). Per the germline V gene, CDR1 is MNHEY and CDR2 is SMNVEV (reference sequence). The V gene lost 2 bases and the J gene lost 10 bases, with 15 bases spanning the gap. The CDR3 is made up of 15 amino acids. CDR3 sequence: CASSLRAGVRSPLHF. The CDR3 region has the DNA TGTGCCAGCAGTTTACGGGCAGGGGTTCGGTCACCCCTCCACTTT.

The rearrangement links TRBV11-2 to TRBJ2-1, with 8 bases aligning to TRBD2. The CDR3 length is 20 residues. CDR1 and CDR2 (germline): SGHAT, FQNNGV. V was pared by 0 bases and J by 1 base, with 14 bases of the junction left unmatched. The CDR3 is CASSLDARIFSGASYNEQFF. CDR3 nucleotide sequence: TGTGCCAGCAGCTTAGATGCGAGGATTTTTAGCGGGGCTTCCTACAATGAGCAGTTCTTC.

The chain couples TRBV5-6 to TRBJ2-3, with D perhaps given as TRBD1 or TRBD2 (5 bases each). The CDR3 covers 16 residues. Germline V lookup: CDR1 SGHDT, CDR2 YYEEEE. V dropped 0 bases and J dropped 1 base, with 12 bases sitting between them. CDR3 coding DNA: TGTGCCAGCAGCTTGGTGGGGGTTGGGGGCACAGATACGCAGTATTTT. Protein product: CASSLVGVGGTDTQYF.

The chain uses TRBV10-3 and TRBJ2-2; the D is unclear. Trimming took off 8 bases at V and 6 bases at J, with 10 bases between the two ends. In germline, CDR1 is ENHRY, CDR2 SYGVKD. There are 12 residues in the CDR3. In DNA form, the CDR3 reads TGTGCCATCGCTCCCAATTCCGGGGAGCTGTTTTTT. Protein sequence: CAIAPNSGELFF.

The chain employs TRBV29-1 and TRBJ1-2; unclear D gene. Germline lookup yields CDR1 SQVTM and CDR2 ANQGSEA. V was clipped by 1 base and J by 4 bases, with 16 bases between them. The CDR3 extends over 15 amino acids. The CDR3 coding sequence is TGCAGCGTTGAAGCCTGGCACGGTGAGGGCTATGGCTACACCTTC. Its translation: CSVEAWHGEGYGYTF.

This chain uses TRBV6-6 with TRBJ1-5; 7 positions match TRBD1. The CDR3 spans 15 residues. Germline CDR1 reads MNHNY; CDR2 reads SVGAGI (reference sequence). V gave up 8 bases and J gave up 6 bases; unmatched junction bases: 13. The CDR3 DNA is TGTGCCAGCGAGGGTACAGGGGCTCTAGGTCAGCCCCAGCATTTT. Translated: CASEGTGALGQPQHF.

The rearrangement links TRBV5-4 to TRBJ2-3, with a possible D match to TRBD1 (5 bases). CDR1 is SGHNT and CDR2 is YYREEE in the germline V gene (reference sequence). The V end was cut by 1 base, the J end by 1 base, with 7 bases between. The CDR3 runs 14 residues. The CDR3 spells CASSLRGGTDTQYF. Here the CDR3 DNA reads TGTGCCAGCAGCTTGAGGGGTGGCACAGATACGCAGTATTTT. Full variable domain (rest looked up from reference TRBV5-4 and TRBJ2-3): ETGVTQSPTHLIKTRGQQVTLRCSSQSGHNTVSWYQQALGQGPQFIFQYYREEENGRGNFPPRFSGLQFPNYSSELNVNALELDDSALYLCASSLRGGTDTQYFGPGTRLTVL.

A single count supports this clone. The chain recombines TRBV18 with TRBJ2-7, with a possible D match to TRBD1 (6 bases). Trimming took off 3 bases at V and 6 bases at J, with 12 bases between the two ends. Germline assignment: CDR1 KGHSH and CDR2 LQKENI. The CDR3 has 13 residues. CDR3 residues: CASSPTVGAEQYF. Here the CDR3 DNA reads TGTGCCAGCTCACCCACAGTGGGGGCCGAGCAGTACTTC.

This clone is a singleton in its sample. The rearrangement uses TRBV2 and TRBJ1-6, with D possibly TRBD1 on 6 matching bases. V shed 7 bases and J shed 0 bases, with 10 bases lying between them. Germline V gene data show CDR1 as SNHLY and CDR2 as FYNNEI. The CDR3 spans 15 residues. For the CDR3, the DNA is TGTGCCAGCAAAAGGGGGAACTCCTATAATTCACCCCTCCACTTT. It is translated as CASKRGNSYNSPLHF.